The present TCR beta chain was sequenced within a study of radiation and T cells in renal cell carcinoma (TCRdb year 2020). Describing the broader study: A total of some 51 samples underwent TCR beta sequencing, made up of approximately 26 tumors and about 27 peripheral blood samples. The final blood draw was performed at 4 weeks after radiation, at the same time as nephrectomy. Across all 53 samples, several million unique CDR3 nucleotide sequences encoding 2 million to 3 million unique CDR3 amino acid sequences were identified. Broad study findings and their caveats: Because no pretreatment tumor biopsies were available, whether clonotypes were present in the tumor at baseline could not be determined. Top tumor clonotypes rose in blood from baseline to 2 weeks post-radiation, then contracted by 4 weeks, suggesting transient expansion of tumor-resident clones. Effects of radiation dose or scheduling on the TCR repertoire could not be addressed with the single-armed trial design. Tracking of blood repertoire dynamics stopped at roughly four weeks after treatment, with no follow-up past that point.

TCR beta libraries were generated from genomic DNA with the immunoSEQ kit, following the manufacturer's recommendations. Library preparation used a first multiplex PCR with proprietary primers, then a second PCR adding unique barcodes, with bead cleanups after each round. Each sample batch included a kit-provided positive control reaction and a negative control reaction. The final libraries underwent checking on an Agilent 4200 TapeStation D1000 ScreenTape, volumetric pooling, and quantification by qPCR. Sequencing was performed on an Illumina NextSeq500 with a MidOutput 150-cycle cartridge, and 156 Read1 and 15 Index1 cycles were run with kit custom primers. The pooled library was loaded at 1.0 pM, with an approximately 21% PhiX control spiked in. From the authors' description of their analysis: Vendor-processed data were analyzed in R, with a clonotype defined as all T cells sharing the same CDR3 nucleotide sequence. For clone abundance analyses, frequencies were normalized to the 10,000 most abundant clones in each sample. Before analysis, public T cell clones were removed, and these numbered fewer than six per sample on average. Tumor-enriched and baseline blood-enriched clonotypes were defined by at least a 32-fold difference in abundance between compartments. Clonotypes expanded or contracted between blood time points were identified with a beta-binomial differential abundance model. Tumor-blood repertoire similarity was measured with the Baroni-Urbani and Buser coefficient, and group comparisons used two-tailed Wilcoxon tests in R. Drawn from immuneACCESS, this table holds only the in-frame rearrangements with V and J called that TCRdb kept. Clones are partly lost; checked studies trace under half to an unresolved V gene and leave the rest unexplained. V and J calls and clone size are copied from that table; D and trimming were computed from the DNA. The sample table contains around 74,000 clones; only one count was recorded for approximately 87% of them. The leading ten clones occupy about 2.5% of the sample.

As to this clone: Its specific antigen is unknown. No qualities accompany the bases; no much larger clone lies one base away.

The germline V gene encodes CDR1 LNHDA and CDR2 SQIVND (reference sequence). Taken from cysteine to phenylalanine, the CDR3 has 13 residues. Just the 39-base CDR3 DNA is kept, in frame starting at base 1. V gives up 8 bases and J gives up 0 bases, and the segment between their germline ends measures 8 bases. What this sample's time point label stands for: blood 4 weeks post-SBRT, at nephrectomy. In light of the paper, this sample's treatment or condition label describes: 15 Gy SBRT to primary tumor, nephrectomy 4 weeks later. Samples came from a clinical trial, in which primary renal cell carcinomas received 15 Gy stereotactic body radiation therapy followed by nephrectomy 4 weeks later. To follow tumor-enriched clonotypes, serial peripheral blood was collected from radiation-treated patients at baseline and at 2 weeks and 4 weeks after SBRT. Every patient had renal cell carcinoma of clear cell pathology. The QIAamp DNA Blood Mini Kit (Qiagen) was used to prepare genomic DNA for TCR sequencing. The analyses included just those samples that passed every quality control check.

The sequence derives from a woman in her sixties with renal cell carcinoma. The specimen comprised blood, sampled from a patient whose treatment included radiotherapy and nephrectomy. The chain uses TRBV19 and TRBJ1-5; the D gene assignment is ambiguous. The CDR3 reads as follows: CASSVLSNQPQHF. In nucleotides, the sequence is TGTGCCAGTTCAGTTCTTAGCAATCAGCCCCAGCATTTT.